This is a list of T cell receptor beta chains from one sample in a study of radiation and T cells in renal cell carcinoma. This table comes from immunoSEQ multiplex PCR, and its TCRdb copy is limited to in-frame clones, with some not included. This sample has around 140,000 clones, with roughly 90% found just once. The sample here was blood, taken from a patient whose treatment included radiotherapy and nephrectomy. All receptors derive from a woman in her seventies with renal cell carcinoma. The CDR3 runs from the conserved cysteine through the conserved F or W. D genes are given only for firm matches. A row's size may be missing; if present it is once, few, many or a size class.

clone size | J gene | V gene | D gene | CDR3 DNA | CDR3 protein
NA | TRBJ1-5 | TRBV28 | NA | TGTGCCAGCAGACTAAAGGCGTTGGACCCACTAGGGCAGCCCCAGCATTTT | CASRLKALDPLGQPQHF
NA | TRBJ2-7 | TRBV19 | NA | TGTGCCAGTAGTATAGGGGATCAGCGTTACTTC | CASSIGDQRYF
NA | TRBJ1-3 | TRBV19 | NA | TGTGCCAGTACGGGGGGGCTCGACTCTGGAAACACCATATATTTT | CASTGGLDSGNTIYF
NA | TRBJ1-4 | TRBV5-5 | TRBD1 | TGTGCCAGCAGCTCGACAGGGAGGGTGCCTAATGAAAAACTGTTTTTT | CASSSTGRVPNEKLFF
NA | TRBJ1-2 | TRBV19 | NA | TGTGCCAGTAGAGCTTCCGGGGGCAGAGGCTATGGCTACACCTTC | CASRASGGRGYGYTF
NA | TRBJ2-3 | TRBV6-5 | TRBD2 | TGTGCCAGCAGCCGGAGACTAGCGGTGACAGATACGCAGTATTTT | CASSRRLAVTDTQYF
NA | TRBJ2-4 | TRBV5-8 | NA | TGTGCCAGCAGCTTAGGGGGGGCCTTAATAGCCAAAAACATTCAGTACTTC | CASSLGGALIAKNIQYF
NA | TRBJ1-2 | TRBV19 | TRBD1 | TGTGCCAGTAGTGCGACCGGGACAGGCAGACCGGGAGCTAACTATGGCTACACCTTC | CASSATGTGRPGANYGYTF
NA | TRBJ2-2 | TRBV15 | NA | TGTGCCACCAGCCGACCGACAGAGCTGAACACCGGGGAGCTGTTTTTT | CATSRPTELNTGELFF
NA | TRBJ2-6 | TRBV19 | NA | TGTGCCAGTAGCGCCGGGACTTCCCACTCTGGGGCCAACGTCCTGACTTTC | CASSAGTSHSGANVLTF
NA | TRBJ1-4 | TRBV7-3 | NA | TGTGCCAGCAGCCTCTTTAGGGAGGGCGTGAGGTATGAAAAACTGTTTTTT | CASSLFREGVRYEKLFF
NA | TRBJ1-1 | TRBV10-3 | TRBD1 | TGTGCCATCAGTGAGGTCAGGGGGCAGTACACTGAAGCTTTCTTT | CAISEVRGQYTEAFF
few | TRBJ1-5 | TRBV5-6 | TRBD1 | TGTGCCAGCAGCTCATGGACAGGGCCCCAGCCCCAGCATTTT | CASSSWTGPQPQHF
NA | TRBJ2-1 | TRBV19 | TRBD2 | TGTGCCAGTAGTATGAGGCGGCTAGCGGGGGTCGATGAGCAGTTCTTC | CASSMRRLAGVDEQFF
NA | TRBJ1-6 | TRBV7-2 | TRBD1 | TGTGCCAGCAGCCCCCGGGACAGGGGTAATTCACCCCTCCACTTT | CASSPRDRGNSPLHF
NA | TRBJ1-5 | TRBV6-6 | TRBD1 | TGTGCCAGCATCCACCTGGGACAGGGGAGCAATCAGCCCCAGCATTTT | CASIHLGQGSNQPQHF
NA | TRBJ1-2 | TRBV5-6 | TRBD1 | TGTGCCAGCAGCTTGGGACAGGGTTTCTATGGCTACACCTTC | CASSLGQGFYGYTF
once | TRBJ2-5 | TRBV28 | NA | TGTGCCAGCAGTTTATATGGGGGACAAGAGACCCAGTACTTC | CASSLYGGQETQYF